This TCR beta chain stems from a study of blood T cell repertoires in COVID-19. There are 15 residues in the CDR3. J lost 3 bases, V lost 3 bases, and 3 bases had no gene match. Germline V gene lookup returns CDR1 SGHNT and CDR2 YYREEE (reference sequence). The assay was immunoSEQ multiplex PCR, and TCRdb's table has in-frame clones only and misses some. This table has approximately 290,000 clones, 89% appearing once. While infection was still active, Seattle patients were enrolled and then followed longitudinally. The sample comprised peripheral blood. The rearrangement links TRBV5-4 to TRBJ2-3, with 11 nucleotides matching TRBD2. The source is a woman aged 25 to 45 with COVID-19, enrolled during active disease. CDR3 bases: TGTGCCAGCAGCTCGGGACTAGCGGTAACAGATACGCAGTATTTT. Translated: CASSSGLAVTDTQYF.